A selection of T cell receptor beta chains follows, all from one sample in a study of blood T cell dynamics during melanoma immunotherapy. The assay was immunoSEQ multiplex PCR, and TCRdb's table has in-frame clones only and misses some. The data hold about 14,000 clones, with more than 75% observed a single time. Sample: blood, taken from a patient treated with checkpoint blockade. These receptors originate from a human donor with melanoma. Both conserved end residues are part of each CDR3. The order of the fields is clone size, J gene, V gene, D gene, CDR3 DNA, CDR3 protein. A D gene is named only where the DNA matches it firmly. Clone size is shown for a subset of rows, as once, few, many or a class of expanded clone.

clone size: NA; J gene: TRBJ1-1; V gene: TRBV9; D gene: TRBD1; CDR3 DNA: TGTGCCAGCAGCCCCAGGGGGCTTGGGAACACTGAAGCTTTCTTT; CDR3 protein: CASSPRGLGNTEAFF
clone size: once; J gene: TRBJ2-5; V gene: TRBV9; D gene: NA; CDR3 DNA: TGTGCCAGCAGCGTAGGTGGCAGCATACAAGAGACCCAGTACTTC; CDR3 protein: CASSVGGSIQETQYF
clone size: few; J gene: TRBJ2-5; V gene: TRBV7-2; D gene: TRBD2; CDR3 DNA: TGTGCCAGCAGCTCTTGGACTAGCGGAGAGACCCAGTACTTC; CDR3 protein: CASSSWTSGETQYF
clone size: NA; J gene: TRBJ2-5; V gene: TRBV4-1; D gene: NA; CDR3 DNA: TGCGCCAGCAGCCACACCCTGAGTCGGGGTCAAAAAGAGACCCAGTACTTC; CDR3 protein: CASSHTLSRGQKETQYF
clone size: NA; J gene: TRBJ1-4; V gene: TRBV7-2; D gene: TRBD1; CDR3 DNA: TGTGCCAGTTCGAAACAGGGGGCTAATGAAAAACTGTTTTTT; CDR3 protein: CASSKQGANEKLFF
clone size: few; J gene: TRBJ1-6; V gene: TRBV9; D gene: NA; CDR3 DNA: TGTGCCAGCAGCGCCGCCCGTGGAGATTCACCCCTCCACTTT; CDR3 protein: CASSAARGDSPLHF
clone size: NA; J gene: TRBJ2-1; V gene: TRBV20-1; D gene: NA; CDR3 DNA: TGCAGTGCTAGGAACAATGAGCAGTTCTTC; CDR3 protein: CSARNNEQFF
clone size: NA; J gene: TRBJ2-5; V gene: TRBV18; D gene: TRBD1; CDR3 DNA: TGTGCCAGCTCATTGACGACAGGGGATATTCAAGAGACCCAGTACTTC; CDR3 protein: CASSLTTGDIQETQYF
clone size: once; J gene: TRBJ2-1; V gene: TRBV19; D gene: TRBD2; CDR3 DNA: TGTGCCAGTAGGGAACTAGCGGGGGTTAACAATGAGCAGTTCTTC; CDR3 protein: CASRELAGVNNEQFF
clone size: NA; J gene: TRBJ2-2; V gene: TRBV10-3; D gene: TRBD1; CDR3 DNA: TGTGCCATCAGTCGACAGGGGCTAGAGCTGTTTTTT; CDR3 protein: CAISRQGLELFF
clone size: NA; J gene: TRBJ2-1; V gene: TRBV2; D gene: NA; CDR3 DNA: TGTGCCAGCCAGGGTAATGAGCAGTTCTTC; CDR3 protein: CASQGNEQFF
clone size: few; J gene: TRBJ1-2; V gene: TRBV5-5; D gene: TRBD1; CDR3 DNA: TGTGCCAGCAGCACCGGACAGGGCGGTCACGGCTACACCTTC; CDR3 protein: CASSTGQGGHGYTF
clone size: once; J gene: TRBJ1-2; V gene: TRBV6-1; D gene: NA; CDR3 DNA: TGTGCCAGCAGTGAAGTAGGGCAGGTATATGGCTACACCTTC; CDR3 protein: CASSEVGQVYGYTF
clone size: NA; J gene: TRBJ1-1; V gene: TRBV6-1; D gene: NA; CDR3 DNA: TGTGCCAGCAGTGTCGGGGTATCGGATTATAACACTGAAGCTTTCTTT; CDR3 protein: CASSVGVSDYNTEAFF
clone size: NA; J gene: TRBJ1-2; V gene: TRBV7-2; D gene: NA; CDR3 DNA: TGTGCCAGCAGTCTAGGGTCCGGGGGCGGCTATGGCTACACCTTC; CDR3 protein: CASSLGSGGGYGYTF
clone size: NA; J gene: TRBJ1-6; V gene: TRBV10-3; D gene: NA; CDR3 DNA: TGTGCCATCAGCGACCGGATGGGTCCGTCACCCCTCCACTTT; CDR3 protein: CAISDRMGPSPLHF
clone size: NA; J gene: TRBJ2-3; V gene: TRBV7-2; D gene: NA; CDR3 DNA: TGTGCCAGCAGCCCTCGGGCGGCGTCGTCAGATACGCAGTATTTT; CDR3 protein: CASSPRAASSDTQYF
clone size: NA; J gene: TRBJ2-2; V gene: TRBV7-9; D gene: TRBD2; CDR3 DNA: TGTGCCAGCAGCTTCGAAGGACTAGTGGGCCCCTCGAACACCGGGGAGCTGTTTTTT; CDR3 protein: CASSFEGLVGPSNTGELFF
clone size: NA; J gene: TRBJ1-6; V gene: TRBV19; D gene: NA; CDR3 DNA: TGTGCCAGTAGTTCTGGGACTGTTCGCCCACCCCTCCACTTT; CDR3 protein: CASSSGTVRPPLHF
clone size: NA; J gene: TRBJ1-1; V gene: TRBV7-2; D gene: NA; CDR3 DNA: TGTGCCAGCAGCTTAGCGAGTGGGAACACTGAAGCTTTCTTT; CDR3 protein: CASSLASGNTEAFF
clone size: NA; J gene: TRBJ2-3; V gene: TRBV5-4; D gene: TRBD2; CDR3 DNA: TGTGCCAGCAGCCCTGGCCTTACGGGGGGGGCTAGCATCACAGATACGCAGTATTTT; CDR3 protein: CASSPGLTGGASITDTQYF
clone size: NA; J gene: TRBJ2-2; V gene: TRBV4-3; D gene: NA; CDR3 DNA: TGCGCCAGCAGCCAAGATAGTGGTCTAGTCGGGAACACCGGGGAGCTGTTTTTT; CDR3 protein: CASSQDSGLVGNTGELFF
clone size: NA; J gene: TRBJ2-1; V gene: TRBV5-6; D gene: NA; CDR3 DNA: TGTGCCAGCAGCTCTATTGACGCGGGCGAGCAGTTCTTC; CDR3 protein: CASSSIDAGEQFF
clone size: NA; J gene: TRBJ2-3; V gene: TRBV4-1; D gene: TRBD2; CDR3 DNA: TGCGCCAGCAGCCGCCCTACAGCGGGGGGGACAGATACGCAGTATTTT; CDR3 protein: CASSRPTAGGTDTQYF
clone size: once; J gene: TRBJ2-1; V gene: TRBV5-5; D gene: TRBD1; CDR3 DNA: TGTGCCAGCAGCTTGGCCCCGGGACAGGGAGGCGATGAGCAGTTCTTC; CDR3 protein: CASSLAPGQGGDEQFF
clone size: NA; J gene: TRBJ2-5; V gene: TRBV7-3; D gene: NA; CDR3 DNA: TGTGCCAGCAGCTTTACTGGGACTGCGAAAGAGACCCAGTACTTC; CDR3 protein: CASSFTGTAKETQYF
clone size: few; J gene: TRBJ1-1; V gene: TRBV19; D gene: NA; CDR3 DNA: TGTGCCAGTAGTAAACAGGCTCTGAACACTGAAGCTTTCTTT; CDR3 protein: CASSKQALNTEAFF
clone size: NA; J gene: TRBJ2-2; V gene: TRBV2; D gene: NA; CDR3 DNA: TGTGCCAGCAGTGTGGTCCAGAACACCGGGGAGCTGTTTTTT; CDR3 protein: CASSVVQNTGELFF
clone size: NA; J gene: TRBJ2-7; V gene: TRBV10-3; D gene: TRBD1; CDR3 DNA: TGTGCCATCAGCGGGACAGGGGGCTCGGTCGAGCAGTACTTC; CDR3 protein: CAISGTGGSVEQYF
clone size: NA; J gene: TRBJ2-6; V gene: TRBV10-3; D gene: NA; CDR3 DNA: TGTGCCATCAGTGAGGTCGGTGGCTCTGGGGCCAACGTCCTGACTTTC; CDR3 protein: CAISEVGGSGANVLTF
clone size: NA; J gene: TRBJ1-6; V gene: TRBV2; D gene: TRBD1; CDR3 DNA: TGTGCCAGCAGGGGGGCCACAGGGGAAAATTCACCCCTCCACTTT; CDR3 protein: CASRGATGENSPLHF
clone size: NA; J gene: TRBJ2-1; V gene: TRBV5-1; D gene: TRBD2; CDR3 DNA: TGCGCCAGCAGCGCGCTAGCGGTCGGGAACAATGAGCAGTTCTTC; CDR3 protein: CASSALAVGNNEQFF
clone size: NA; J gene: TRBJ1-2; V gene: TRBV6-5; D gene: NA; CDR3 DNA: TGTGCCAGCAGCCGTGACGGGAGCTATGGCTACACCTTC; CDR3 protein: CASSRDGSYGYTF
clone size: NA; J gene: TRBJ2-7; V gene: TRBV5-1; D gene: NA; CDR3 DNA: TGCGCCAGCAGCTTGGGGGGGAACCCCTACGAGCAGTACTTC; CDR3 protein: CASSLGGNPYEQYF
clone size: once; J gene: TRBJ1-1; V gene: TRBV6-5; D gene: TRBD1; CDR3 DNA: TGTGCCAGCAGTTACGGCCTGCGACAGGGGGGAACTGAAGCTTTCTTT; CDR3 protein: CASSYGLRQGGTEAFF
clone size: NA; J gene: TRBJ2-3; V gene: TRBV7-2; D gene: TRBD2; CDR3 DNA: TGTGCCAGCAGCTTTAGCGGGGGGAAGTCAGATACGCAGTATTTT; CDR3 protein: CASSFSGGKSDTQYF
clone size: NA; J gene: TRBJ2-3; V gene: TRBV9; D gene: NA; CDR3 DNA: TGTGCCAGCAGCACTGGGAGTGTCACAGATACGCAGTATTTT; CDR3 protein: CASSTGSVTDTQYF
clone size: NA; J gene: TRBJ1-3; V gene: TRBV7-2; D gene: NA; CDR3 DNA: TGTGCCAGCAGCTTAGGGCCCGCCACTGGAAACACCATATATTTT; CDR3 protein: CASSLGPATGNTIYF
clone size: NA; J gene: TRBJ1-2; V gene: TRBV21-1; D gene: NA; CDR3 DNA: TGTGCCAGCAGCCTCCGAGGGGGGTCAAAGAACTATGGCTACACCTTC; CDR3 protein: CASSLRGGSKNYGYTF
clone size: NA; J gene: TRBJ2-2; V gene: TRBV6-5; D gene: TRBD1; CDR3 DNA: TGTGCCAGCAGTTACTTTAACAGGGGGTCCGGGGAGCTGTTTTTT; CDR3 protein: CASSYFNRGSGELFF
clone size: NA; J gene: TRBJ1-5; V gene: TRBV2; D gene: NA; CDR3 DNA: TGTGCCAGCATGGACAGCACAGGTCAGCCCCAGCATTTT; CDR3 protein: CASMDSTGQPQHF
clone size: NA; J gene: TRBJ2-5; V gene: TRBV18; D gene: NA; CDR3 DNA: TGTGCCAGCTCACCGAGGGCAGAAGAGACCCAGTACTTC; CDR3 protein: CASSPRAEETQYF
clone size: NA; J gene: TRBJ2-5; V gene: TRBV9; D gene: NA; CDR3 DNA: TGTGCCAGCAGCGTACGGCCGGGGGAGACCCAGTACTTC; CDR3 protein: CASSVRPGETQYF
clone size: NA; J gene: TRBJ2-1; V gene: TRBV6-4; D gene: NA; CDR3 DNA: TGTGCCAGCAGTGCCACGGGGACCGACTCCTACAATGAGCAGTTCTTC; CDR3 protein: CASSATGTDSYNEQFF
clone size: NA; J gene: TRBJ2-7; V gene: TRBV19; D gene: TRBD1; CDR3 DNA: TGTGCCAGTAGTATGGAGACAGGGTCGTACGAGCAGTACTTC; CDR3 protein: CASSMETGSYEQYF
clone size: NA; J gene: TRBJ1-6; V gene: TRBV7-9; D gene: NA; CDR3 DNA: TGTGCCAGCAGCTTAGGGACTACGGGGTATAATTCACCCCTCCACTTT; CDR3 protein: CASSLGTTGYNSPLHF